Below, one T cell receptor beta chain is given with its context. The data were taken from a study of blood T cell repertoires in COVID-19. Measured with immunoSEQ multiplex PCR; TCRdb has only the in-frame clones, and not every one. The data hold fewer than 250,000 clones, with approximately 83% observed a single time. Germline V gene sequence: CDR1 SGHTA, CDR2 FQGNSA. With V trimmed by 6 bases and J by 2 bases, 13 bases remained unmatched. The CDR3 is 19 amino acids. The specimen was PBMCs or T cells enriched from blood (not recorded which). The clonotype originates from a woman aged 40 to 49 with acute COVID-19. This chain connects TRBV7-2 to TRBJ2-7; TRBD2 agrees at 16 bases. CDR3 sequence (DNA): TGTGCCAGCAGTACTCGGGGGACTAGCGGGAGGGCCTTGGCCTACGAGCAGTACTTC. Translating gives CASSTRGTSGRALAYEQYF.